This T cell receptor beta chain is from a study of blood T cell repertoires in COVID-19. Authors' methods: How many nucleated cells were present was estimated from reference gene primer amplification. Data came from immunoSEQ multiplex PCR; TCRdb stores just in-frame clones and leaves some out. V, J and clone size are taken as reported in that table, and D and trimming were inferred from the DNA itself. This sample yields 150,000 to 200,000 clones, of which 87% are seen a single time; roughly 2.6% belongs to the top ten. Germline V gene sequence: CDR1 MNHEY, CDR2 SMNVEV (reference sequence). V was trimmed by 3 bases and J by 6 bases, leaving 12 bases between them. The CDR3 covers 14 residues.

This TCR was sampled from a man between 35 and 55 years old with active or convalescent COVID-19. The specimen was peripheral blood. V usage is TRBV27 and J usage is TRBJ2-1; D perhaps matches TRBD1 (6 bases). CDR3 sequence: CASSLRTVGNEQFF. The CDR3 coding sequence is TGTGCCAGCAGTTTGCGGACAGTCGGCAATGAGCAGTTCTTC.